This entry concerns a single T cell receptor (beta chain). In its sample, this clone was seen a few times. Its recognized antigen is unknown. No much larger clone is present one base from it, and per-base qualities are unavailable. The immunoSEQ Assay, a bias-controlled multiplex PCR, was used to amplify TCRbeta CDR3 regions from genomic DNA. The published analysis was carried out like this. The number of nucleated cells in each sample was estimated from the amplification of reference gene primers within the assay. To quantify the absolute abundance of each unique TCRbeta CDR3 rearrangement, sequence reads were collapsed and filtered. Productive Simpson clonality was computed per sample as the square root of Simpson's diversity index over productive rearrangements. This immuneACCESS table, as held by TCRdb, lists in-frame sequences with V and J called but not all clones. Of the missing ones, under half trace to an unresolved V gene in checked studies; the others have no known cause. D and trimming were read from the DNA, whereas the V and J calls and clone size are those reported in that table. For this sample there are more than 85,000 clones; 85% appear just once. The ten largest clones add up to 35% to 45% of the sample.

The entry originates in a study of blood T cell repertoires in COVID-19 (dated by TCRdb to the early 2020s). Some background on the complete study: Samples from collaborators originated in the United States, Italy and Spain and spanned both the acute and convalescent phases of COVID-19. The prospective study material was composed of cDNA or gDNA derived from T cells, B-cell-depleted T cells, or PBMCs. HLA class I and class II types, where available, came from metadata supplied by the sample provider rather than from assay-based typing. The samples were drawn from two sources: the first 160 participants of the ongoing ImmuneRACE study, and over 950 subjects contributed by 6 global collaborators. A freely available public database, intended as a resource for researchers studying the immune response to SARS-CoV-2, is where the repertoires were released. A de-identified subject ID, COVID-19 status, age in years and sex were almost always included in the sample metadata. Deeply sampled blood TCRbeta repertoires from subjects exposed to, actively infected with, or recovered from COVID-19 were included in the dataset.

Trimmed from V: 4 bases; trimmed from J: 1 base; junction bases lacking a gene match: 7. CDR3 length: 17 amino acids, cysteine to phenylalanine. Left in the record is the CDR3 DNA by itself, 51 bases read in frame from the first base. The germline V gene yields SGHRS for CDR1 and YFSETQ for CDR2. Each collaborating institution followed its own protocols to collect whole blood in K2EDTA tubes. Collaborator samples were shipped for TCRbeta analysis as frozen whole blood, isolated PBMCs, or DNA extracted from either sample type. General conclusions and limits of the study: How much clinical and demographic metadata was included differed by source and by participant, and the metadata was provided uncurated.

The sequence came from a man at least 80 years old with acute or convalescent COVID-19. The sample was peripheral blood. This chain joins TRBV5-1 to TRBJ2-7; 14 junctional bases match TRBD2. In nucleotides, the sequence is TGCGCCAGCAGCACCCCAGGACTAGCGGGAGGATCCTACGAGCAGTACTTC. Translated, it reads CASSTPGLAGGSYEQYF.